The 25 T cell receptor beta chains presented below share a single source sample, sequenced in a study of cytomegalovirus exposure and HLA in healthy donors. The PCR had 60 Vbeta and 13 Jbeta primers. Here immunoSEQ multiplex PCR was the method, and the copy in TCRdb shows in-frame clones only, minus some. The repertoire holds 150,000 to 180,000 clones, with about three quarters as singletons. The source material was PBMCs. The source is a woman aged 40 to 50 in good health and CMV-seronegative.

Comment on this clone: One end of the junction does not line up with germline, which may come from a read error. The chain uses TRBV6-1 and TRBJ2-2; D unresolved. CDR1 is MNHNS and CDR2 is SASEGT in the germline V gene. The CDR3 is 16 residues long. CDR3 nucleotides: TGTGCCAGCAGTCAAGCTACGACCCTAGAGGTCGGGGAGCTGTTTTTT. Amino acids: CASSQATTLEVGELFF.

This chain joins TRBV30 and TRBJ2-1; 9 nucleotides match TRBD2. This CDR3 spans 14 amino acids. CDR1 is GTSNPN, CDR2 SVGIG, per germline (reference sequence). Trimming removed 4 bases from V and 7 bases from J; junction bases left unmatched: 8. The CDR3 sequence: CAWKWGTSLNEQFF. In DNA, the CDR3 is TGTGCCTGGAAATGGGGGACTAGCCTAAATGAGCAGTTCTTC. The variable domain in full, with the rest retrieved from reference TRBV30 and TRBJ2-1, is SQTIHQWPATLVQPVGSPLSLECTVEGTSNPNLYWYRQAAGRGLQLLFYSVGIGQISSEVPQNLSASRPQDRQFILSSKKLLLSDSGFYLCAWKWGTSLNEQFFGPGTRLTVL.

This clone appeared once. The chain uses TRBV28 and TRBJ2-3, with 7 nucleotides matching TRBD1. There are 17 residues in the CDR3. V shed 5 bases, J shed 0 bases, and the junction held 11 bases outside the gene matches. Germline CDR1 MDHEN, CDR2 SYDVKM. The CDR3 nucleotides read TGTGCCAGCAGTGGGTCAGGGGGTCTGACCAGCACAGATACGCAGTATTTT. Translated: CASSGSGGLTSTDTQYF.

This chain links TRBV7-9 with TRBJ1-5; weak D call: TRBD1 (5 bases). CDR1 SEHNR and CDR2 FQNEAQ come from the germline V gene (reference sequence). V lost 1 base, J lost 7 bases, and 11 bases lay in between. This CDR3 contains 14 residues. The CDR3 sequence is CASSLGREGQPQHF. CDR3 coding DNA: TGTGCCAGCAGCTTAGGCAGGGAGGGGCAGCCCCAGCATTTT.

The V gene is TRBV28, the J gene TRBJ1-3, with D hard to call. The CDR3 length is 17 residues. The V gene's germline CDR1 is MDHEN and CDR2 SYDVKM. Trimming removed 6 bases at V and 0 bases at J, with 18 bases between. The CDR3 here is CASSSLLGLASGNTIYF. For the CDR3, the DNA is TGTGCCAGCAGCAGTTTACTCGGTTTAGCCTCTGGAAACACCATATATTTT.

The chain has TRBV25-1 and TRBJ1-1, with D unclear. The V gene lost 2 bases and the J gene lost 6 bases, with 7 bases spanning the gap. The CDR3 loop spans 12 amino acids. CDR1 MGHDK and CDR2 SYGVNS come from the germline V gene. DNA of the CDR3: TGTGCCAGCAGTGAAAAGCCTCCTGAAGCTTTCTTT. Amino acids: CASSEKPPEAFF.

The chain carries TRBV10-3 and TRBJ1-2; 9 bases match TRBD1. Germline CDR1 is ENHRY and CDR2 is SYGVKD. V shed 0 bases, J shed 4 bases, and the junction held 9 bases outside the gene matches. The CDR3 consists of 17 residues. CDR3 region: CAISESGGQGNLYGYTF. The CDR3 nucleotides are TGTGCCATCAGTGAGTCGGGGGGACAGGGTAACCTCTATGGCTACACCTTC.

The chain is built from TRBV27 and TRBJ1-5; D possibly corresponds to TRBD1 (5 bases). The germline CDR1 and CDR2 sequences are MNHEY and SMNVEV (reference sequence). This CDR3 region has 16 residues. V lost 2 bases, J lost 2 bases, and 13 bases lay in between. As DNA, the CDR3 is TGTGCCAGCAGTTTAATAGCGGGGACGGGCAATCAGCCCCAGCATTTT. Translated, it gives CASSLIAGTGNQPQHF.

The chain employs TRBV4-1 and TRBJ1-5; no clear D. From germline, CDR1 is MGHRA and CDR2 YSYEKL. The length of the CDR3 is 14 residues. Trimming shortened V by 4 bases and J by 7 bases, and 14 bases separated the two germline ends. CDR3 sequence reads: CASSLTRGTQPQHF. CDR3 in DNA: TGCGCCAGCAGCCTCACTCGGGGAACCCAGCCCCAGCATTTT.

The V call is TRBV7-6, the J call TRBJ1-4, with a possible D match to TRBD1 (6 bases). The V gene lost 5 bases and the J gene lost 8 bases, with 18 bases spanning the gap. The CDR3 covers 15 residues. Germline V gives CDR1 SGHVS, CDR2 FNYEAQ. CDR3 bases: TGTGCCAGCAGCCGGACAGCCACGACTGTGGAAAAACTGTTTTTT. This translates into CASSRTATTVEKLFF. Full variable domain (remainder filled in from reference TRBV7-6 and TRBJ1-4): GAGVSQSPRYKVTKRGQDVALRCDPISGHVSLYWYRQALGQGPEFLTYFNYEAQQDKSGLPNDRFSAERPEGSISTLTIQRTEQRDSAMYRCASSRTATTVEKLFFGSGTQLSVL.

This chain joins TRBV7-9 and TRBJ2-1; the match to TRBD2 covers 14 bases. Per the germline V gene, CDR1 is SEHNR and CDR2 is FQNEAQ (reference sequence). The V and J ends lost 1 base and 4 bases, in that order; junction bases with no gene match: 0. The CDR3 sequence is 16 residues long. CDR3 sequence reads: CASSLGLAGGYNEQFF. The CDR3 DNA follows: TGTGCCAGCAGCTTAGGACTAGCGGGAGGGTACAATGAGCAGTTCTTC.

The V and J genes are TRBV5-1 and TRBJ1-4, with 9 bases lining up with TRBD1. The CDR3 sequence is 15 residues long. Germline V gene sequence: CDR1 SGHRS, CDR2 YFSETQ. Trimming removed 0 bases from V and 5 bases from J; junction bases left unmatched: 2. The CDR3 spells CASSLAGTGNEKLFF. The CDR3 DNA reads TGCGCCAGCAGCTTGGCGGGGACAGGGAATGAAAAACTGTTTTTT. Full variable domain (missing parts from reference TRBV5-1 and TRBJ1-4): KAGVTQTPRYLIKTRGQQVTLSCSPISGHRSVSWYQQTPGQGLQFLFEYFSETQRNKGNFPGRFSGRQFSNSRSEMNVSTLELGDSALYLCASSLAGTGNEKLFFGSGTQLSVL.

The chain joins TRBV4-1 to TRBJ1-4, with a weak D call TRBD1 (6 bases). CDR3 length: 14 amino acids. V gave up 5 bases and J gave up 4 bases, with 11 bases separating them. In germline, CDR1 is MGHRA, CDR2 YSYEKL. The CDR3, as DNA: TGCGCCAGCAGCTCAGGGGCGAGTAATGAAAAACTGTTTTTT. Its translation: CASSSGASNEKLFF.

This clone was observed once. V is TRBV19 and J is TRBJ2-2; 12 bases are shared with TRBD2. CDR3 length: 16 amino acids. V was pared by 7 bases and J by 7 bases, with 10 bases of the junction left unmatched. Germline values: CDR1 LNHDA, CDR2 SQIVND (reference sequence). CDR3 bases: TGTGCCAGTAACACCCTAGCGGGAGGGCCTATCGGGGAGCTGTTTTTT. As protein: CASNTLAGGPIGELFF.

The rearrangement uses TRBV5-1 and TRBJ2-1; D not certain. From germline, CDR1 is SGHRS and CDR2 YFSETQ. Trimming pared 1 base from V and 0 bases from J, leaving 8 bases between. The CDR3 is made up of 15 amino acids. The CDR3 protein is CASSLFSGSYNEQFF. In DNA form, the CDR3 reads TGCGCCAGCAGCTTGTTTTCGGGCTCCTACAATGAGCAGTTCTTC.

This clone was counted between two and nine times. The chain employs TRBV13 and TRBJ1-2; 7 bases map to TRBD1. The germline gives CDR1 PRHDT, CDR2 FYEKMQ (reference sequence). The ends lost 4 bases at V and 5 bases at J; junction bases unmatched: 13. The CDR3 is made up of 16 amino acids. In DNA, the CDR3 is TGTGCCAGCAGCTCGGACAGGTTAGGGTTTACTTATGGCTACACCTTC. As protein: CASSSDRLGFTYGYTF.

This chain connects TRBV5-4 to TRBJ2-7, with 8 nucleotides matching TRBD1. The ends lost 6 bases at V and 2 bases at J; junction bases unmatched: 7. CDR1 is SGHNT, CDR2 YYREEE, per germline (reference sequence). This CDR3 contains 14 residues. CDR3 sequence: CASNSAGGPYEQYF. As DNA, the CDR3 is TGTGCCAGCAACTCAGCAGGGGGCCCCTACGAGCAGTACTTC.

The chain uses TRBV6-1 and TRBJ1-1; 8 nucleotides match TRBD1. J lost 4 bases, V lost 6 bases, and 7 bases had no gene match. This CDR3 has 14 amino acids. Looked up from germline, CDR1 is MNHNS and CDR2 is SASEGT. The CDR3 bases are TGTGCCAGCAGGGACAGGGATGGGTCCACTGAAGCTTTCTTT. Amino acids: CASRDRDGSTEAFF.

The chain uses TRBV29-1 and TRBJ1-2, with 7 bases identical to TRBD1. The CDR3 is made up of 12 amino acids. Unmatched junction bases numbered 6, after V lost 3 bases and J lost 8 bases. In germline, CDR1 is SQVTM, CDR2 ANQGSEA. The CDR3 loop is CSVDLRGLGYTF. In DNA, the CDR3 is TGCAGCGTTGATCTTAGGGGGCTCGGCTACACCTTC.

The V gene is TRBV29-1, the J gene TRBJ1-2, with 7 bases matching TRBD1. Germline V lookup: CDR1 SQVTM, CDR2 ANQGSEA. The CDR3 length is 13 residues. J was trimmed by 5 bases and V by 7 bases; bases with no gene match: 10. CDR3 amino acids: CSAGTASRYGYTF. CDR3 sequence (DNA): TGCAGCGCCGGGACAGCCTCAAGGTATGGCTACACCTTC.

The chain joins TRBV4-1 to TRBJ1-2; tentatively, D is TRBD1 (5 bases). The CDR3 loop spans 16 amino acids. Germline values: CDR1 MGHRA, CDR2 YSYEKL. Between the trimmed V and J ends, which lost 3 bases and 5 bases, there was a span of 19 bases. As DNA, the CDR3 is TGCGCCAGCAGCCACTACGACAGCTCTGCCAGGTATGGCTACACCTTC. Its protein product is CASSHYDSSARYGYTF.

This chain uses TRBV28 with TRBJ1-1; D possibly corresponds to TRBD1 (6 bases). Trimming removed 5 bases from V and 10 bases from J, with 11 bases in between. The CDR3 covers 11 residues. The germline gives CDR1 MDHEN, CDR2 SYDVKM. The CDR3 spells CASSRQVGAFF. CDR3 sequence (DNA): TGTGCCAGCAGTAGACAGGTGGGAGCTTTCTTT. Looking up the rest from reference TRBV28 and TRBJ1-1 gives the full variable domain: DVKVTQSSRYLVKRTGEKVFLECVQDMDHENMFWYRQDPGLGLRLIYFSYDVKMKEKGDIPEGYSVSREKKERFSLILESASTNQTSMYLCASSRQVGAFFGQGTRLTVV.

This clone occurred once. V is TRBV2 and J is TRBJ2-1; 9 bases fit TRBD1. This CDR3 has 13 residues. V dropped 6 bases and J dropped 7; count of bases not matched to a gene: 4. Germline V gene lookup returns CDR1 SNHLY and CDR2 FYNNEI. For the CDR3, the DNA is TGTGCCAGCAGGAAGGACAGGGGTAATGAGCAGTTCTTC. The encoded protein is CASRKDRGNEQFF.

The chain carries TRBV2 and TRBJ2-3; 11 bases are a match to TRBD2. CDR3 length equals 13 residues. Germline assignment: CDR1 SNHLY and CDR2 FYNNEI. The CDR3 bases are TGTGCGGTTACTAGCGGGGGATTAGATACGCAGTATTTT. Protein product: CAVTSGGLDTQYF. Using reference TRBV2 and TRBJ2-3 for the parts outside the CDR3, the full variable domain is EPEVTQTPSHQVTQMGQEVILRCVPISNHLYFYWYRQILGQKVEFLVSFYNNEISEKSEIFDDQFSVERPDGSNFTLKIRSTKLEDSAMYFCAVTSGGLDTQYFGPGTRLTVL.

The CDR3 DNA follows: TGTGCCAGCAGCTTTTACACCGTAGGGAGGCAGTTCTTC. Its protein product is CASSFYTVGRQFF. The chain couples TRBV7-9 to TRBJ2-1, with a weak D call TRBD2 (5 bases). Looked up from germline, CDR1 is SEHNR and CDR2 is FQNEAQ (reference sequence). The V end was cut by 3 bases, the J end by 12 bases, with 15 bases between. This CDR3 region has 13 residues.